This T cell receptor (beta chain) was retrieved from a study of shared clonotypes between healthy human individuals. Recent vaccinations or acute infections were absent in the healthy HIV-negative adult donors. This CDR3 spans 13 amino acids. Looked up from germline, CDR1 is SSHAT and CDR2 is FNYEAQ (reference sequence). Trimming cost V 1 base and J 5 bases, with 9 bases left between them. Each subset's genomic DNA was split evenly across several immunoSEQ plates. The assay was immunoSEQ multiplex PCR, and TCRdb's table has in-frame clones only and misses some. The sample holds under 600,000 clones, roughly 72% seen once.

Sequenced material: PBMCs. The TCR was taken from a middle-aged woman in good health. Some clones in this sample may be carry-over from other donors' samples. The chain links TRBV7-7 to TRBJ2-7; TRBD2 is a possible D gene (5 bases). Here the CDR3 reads CASSLDRGNEQYF. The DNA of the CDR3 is TGTGCCAGCAGCTTAGACAGAGGGAACGAGCAGTACTTC.